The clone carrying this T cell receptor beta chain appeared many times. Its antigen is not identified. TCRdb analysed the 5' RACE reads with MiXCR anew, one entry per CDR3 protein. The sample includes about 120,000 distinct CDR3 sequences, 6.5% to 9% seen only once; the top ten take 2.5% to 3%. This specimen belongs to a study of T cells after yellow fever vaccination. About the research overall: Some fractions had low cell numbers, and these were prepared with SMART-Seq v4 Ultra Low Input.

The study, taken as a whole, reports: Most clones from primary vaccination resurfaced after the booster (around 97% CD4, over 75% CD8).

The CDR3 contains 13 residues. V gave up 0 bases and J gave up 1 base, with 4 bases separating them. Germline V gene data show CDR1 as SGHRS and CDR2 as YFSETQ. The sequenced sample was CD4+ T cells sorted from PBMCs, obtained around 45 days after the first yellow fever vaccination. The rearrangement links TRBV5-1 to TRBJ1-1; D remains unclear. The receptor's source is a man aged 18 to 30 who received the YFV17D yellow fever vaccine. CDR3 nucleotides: TGCGCCAGCAGCTTGGGGTCGAACACTGAAGCTTTCTTT. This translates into CASSLGSNTEAFF.